This T cell receptor beta chain was recorded in a study of HIV-infected children after antiretroviral therapy interruption. On the study more broadly: Children had CD4+ above 500, viral load below 50 copies/ml, either treatment arm.

Ten or more counts support this clonotype. V lost 4 bases, J lost 1 base, and 7 bases stayed unmatched. Per the germline V gene, CDR1 is SGHRS and CDR2 is YFSETQ. This CDR3 comprises 16 residues. Unique molecular identifiers were included in an RNA-based 3' RACE TCR library. TCRdb re-called the 3' RACE reads with MiXCR, one entry per CDR3 protein. The sample includes approximately 96,000 distinct CDR3 sequences, roughly 6.7% of them seen just once. Treatment reported: PENTA 11 planned treatment interruption arm or continuous ART arm. The V and J genes are TRBV5-1 and TRBJ2-5, with TRBD1 matching 10 bases. The sequence derives from a pool of human donors with HIV. The material was CD45RA+ CD4+ T cells from PBMCs, pooled from several time points, obtained from a donor given antiretroviral therapy, either interrupted or continuous. The subset here: naive CD4+ CD45RA+ CD45RO- T cells. The CDR3 region has the DNA TGCGCCAGCAGCCCCCGACAGGGGGCGCGCCAAGAGACCCAGTACTTC. Translation gives CASSPRQGARQETQYF. Looking up the rest from reference TRBV5-1 and TRBJ2-5 gives the full variable domain: KAGVTQTPRYLIKTRGQQVTLSCSPISGHRSVSWYQQTPGQGLQFLFEYFSETQRNKGNFPGRFSGRQFSNSRSEMNVSTLELGDSALYLCASSPRQGARQETQYFGPGTRLLVL.